The present TCR beta chain was sequenced within a study of blood T cell repertoires in COVID-19. Study-wide context: Italy, Spain and the United States were the sources of the convalescent and acute COVID-19 samples. Sources were T cells, B-cell-depleted T cells, or PBMCs; the material itself was cDNA or gDNA.

The CDR3 runs to 16 residues. The V gene's germline CDR1 is KGHSH and CDR2 LQKENI. V shed 3 bases and J 2 bases; nucleotides not matched to a gene: 7. In the study's own analysis: Reference gene primer amplification yielded estimated nucleated cell counts. Clones were read by immunoSEQ multiplex PCR, and TCRdb kept only the in-frame ones, dropping some. V and J calls and clone size follow that table, whereas D and trimming were derived from the DNA. The sample lists about 150,000 clones; 75% to 85% were seen once. V gene TRBV18 combines with J gene TRBJ2-3, with TRBD2 identical over 8 bases. The source is a man in his sixties with acute or convalescent COVID-19. Specimen: peripheral blood. The CDR3: CASSPAGGRPTDTQYF. The CDR3 region has the DNA TGTGCCAGCTCACCTGCGGGCGGGAGGCCCACAGATACGCAGTATTTT.